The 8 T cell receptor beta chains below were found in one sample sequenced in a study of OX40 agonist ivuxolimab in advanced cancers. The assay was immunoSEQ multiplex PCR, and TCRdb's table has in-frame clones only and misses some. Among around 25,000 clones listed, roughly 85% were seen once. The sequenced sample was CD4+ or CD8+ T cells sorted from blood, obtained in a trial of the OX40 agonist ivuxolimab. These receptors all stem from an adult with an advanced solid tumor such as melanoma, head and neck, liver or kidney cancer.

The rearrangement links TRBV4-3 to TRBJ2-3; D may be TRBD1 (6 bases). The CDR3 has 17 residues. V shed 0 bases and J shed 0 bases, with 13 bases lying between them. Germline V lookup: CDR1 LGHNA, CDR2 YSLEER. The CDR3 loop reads CASSQDYRQGSTDTQYF. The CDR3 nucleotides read TGCGCCAGCAGCCAAGATTACCGGCAGGGGAGCACAGATACGCAGTATTTT.

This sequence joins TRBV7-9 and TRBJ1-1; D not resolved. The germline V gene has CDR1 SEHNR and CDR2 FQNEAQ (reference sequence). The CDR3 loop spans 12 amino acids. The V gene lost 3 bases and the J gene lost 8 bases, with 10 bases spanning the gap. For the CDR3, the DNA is TGTGCCAGCAGCTTTTCCGGAGGAGAAGCTTTCTTT. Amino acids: CASSFSGGEAFF.

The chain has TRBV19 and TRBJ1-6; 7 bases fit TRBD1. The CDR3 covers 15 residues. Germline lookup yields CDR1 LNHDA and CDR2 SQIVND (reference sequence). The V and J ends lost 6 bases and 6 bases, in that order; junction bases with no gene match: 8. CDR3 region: CASRQGTIFNSPLHF. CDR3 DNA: TGTGCCAGTAGACAGGGGACGATATTTAATTCACCCCTCCACTTT.

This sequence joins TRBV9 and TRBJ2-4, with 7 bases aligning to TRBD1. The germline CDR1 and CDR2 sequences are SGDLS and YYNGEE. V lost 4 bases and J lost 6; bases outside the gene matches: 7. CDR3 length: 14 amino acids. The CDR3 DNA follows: TGTGCCAGCAGCACACAGGGGTTTGGAAACATTCAGTACTTC. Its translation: CASSTQGFGNIQYF.

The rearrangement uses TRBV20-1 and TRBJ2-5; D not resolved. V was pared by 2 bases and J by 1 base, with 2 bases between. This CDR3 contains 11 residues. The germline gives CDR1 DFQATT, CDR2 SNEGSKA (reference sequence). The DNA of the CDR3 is TGCAGTGCTAGACGCCAAGAGACCCAGTACTTC. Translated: CSARRQETQYF.

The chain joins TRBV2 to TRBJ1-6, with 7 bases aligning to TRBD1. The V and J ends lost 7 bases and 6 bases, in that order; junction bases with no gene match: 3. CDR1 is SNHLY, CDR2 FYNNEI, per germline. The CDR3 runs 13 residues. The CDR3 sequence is CASKGQSNSPLHF. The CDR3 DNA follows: TGTGCCAGCAAGGGACAGAGTAATTCACCCCTCCACTTT.

The CDR3 bases are TGTGCCATCCACGGCCCCAATCAGCCCCAGCATTTT. Amino acid sequence: CAIHGPNQPQHF. The chain employs TRBV6-5 and TRBJ1-5; no firm D call. The CDR3 sequence is 12 residues long. Trimming took 10 bases from V and 3 from J, leaving 10 bases between them. The germline gives CDR1 MNHEY, CDR2 SVGAGI.

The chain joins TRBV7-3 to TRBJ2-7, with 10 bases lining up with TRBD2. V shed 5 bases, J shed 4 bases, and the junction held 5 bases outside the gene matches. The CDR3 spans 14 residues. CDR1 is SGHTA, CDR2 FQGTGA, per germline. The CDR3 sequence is CASSPTSGQYEQYF. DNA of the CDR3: TGTGCCAGCAGCCCGACTAGCGGGCAGTACGAGCAGTACTTC.